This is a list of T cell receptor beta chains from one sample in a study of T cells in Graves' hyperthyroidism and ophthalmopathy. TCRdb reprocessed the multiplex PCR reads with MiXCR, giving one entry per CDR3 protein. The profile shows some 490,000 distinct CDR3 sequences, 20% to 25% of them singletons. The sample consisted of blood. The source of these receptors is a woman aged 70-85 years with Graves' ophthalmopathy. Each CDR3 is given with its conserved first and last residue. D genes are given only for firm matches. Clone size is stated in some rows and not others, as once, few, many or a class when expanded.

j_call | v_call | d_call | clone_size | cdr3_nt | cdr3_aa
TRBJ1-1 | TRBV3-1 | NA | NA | TGTGCCAGCAGCCTCACCCCACCGGGGCGGCCTGAAGCTTTCTTT | CASSLTPPGRPEAFF
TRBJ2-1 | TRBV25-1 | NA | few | TGTGCCAGCAGCAGCGGTAGGTGGAATGAGCAGTTCTTC | CASSSGRWNEQFF
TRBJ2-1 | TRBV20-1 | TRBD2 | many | TGCAGTGCTAGATCGGGACTAGCGGGAGGGAATGAGCAGTTCTTC | CSARSGLAGGNEQFF
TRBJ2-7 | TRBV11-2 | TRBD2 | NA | TGTGCCAGCAGCCCCCTTTGGCGGGAGGGGTGGTACGAGCAGTACTTC | CASSPLWREGWYEQYF
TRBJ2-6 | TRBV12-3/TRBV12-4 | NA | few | TGTGCCAGCAGTCCGACTGGGGCCAACGTCCTGACTTTC | CASSPTGANVLTF
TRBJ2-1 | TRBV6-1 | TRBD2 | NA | TGTGCCAGCAGTGAGACTAGCTTTTATGAGCAGTTCTTC | CASSETSFYEQFF
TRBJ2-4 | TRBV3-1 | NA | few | TGTGCCAGCAGCCATGACTTGAAAAACATTCAGTACTTC | CASSHDLKNIQYF
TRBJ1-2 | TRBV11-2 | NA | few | TGTGCCAGCAGCCCAATGGGGAACGGACCTTTCTATGGCTACACCTTC | CASSPMGNGPFYGYTF
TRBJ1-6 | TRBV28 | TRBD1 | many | TGTGCCAGCAGTTTAGGACAGGGCGGTAATTCACCCCTCCACTTT | CASSLGQGGNSPLHF
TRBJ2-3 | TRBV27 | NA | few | TGTGCCAGCAGGACCGGGAGCCCCTTTGAAGATACGCAGTATTTT | CASRTGSPFEDTQYF
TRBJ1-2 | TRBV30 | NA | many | TGTGCCTGGAGCCCTCAGGGTGGCTACACCTTC | CAWSPQGGYTF
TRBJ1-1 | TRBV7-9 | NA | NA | TGTGCCAGCAGCCGAAGCCGGAGCACCGTTTCTGAAGCTTTCTTT | CASSRSRSTVSEAFF
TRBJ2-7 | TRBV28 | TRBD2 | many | TGTGCCGGCGGAAAAGCTAGCGGAGACTACGAGCAGTACTTC | CAGGKASGDYEQYF
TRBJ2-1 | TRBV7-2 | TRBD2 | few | TGTGCCAGCAGCTTAGTAGGTGGGGGGGGAAGACTAGCGGGAGTAGCTGAGCAGTTCTTC | CASSLVGGGGRLAGVAEQFF
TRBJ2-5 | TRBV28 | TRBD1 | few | TGTGCCAGCACCCCGGGACAGGGATTTTGGGAGACCCAGTACTTC | CASTPGQGFWETQYF
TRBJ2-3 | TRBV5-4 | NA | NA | TGTGCCAGCAGCTTGGCGGGGGCAGCCTTGAACACAGATACGCAGTATTTT | CASSLAGAALNTDTQYF
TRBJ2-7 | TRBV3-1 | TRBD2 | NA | TGTGCCAGCAGCCATGGGACTAGCATAATCTACGAGCAGTACTTC | CASSHGTSIIYEQYF
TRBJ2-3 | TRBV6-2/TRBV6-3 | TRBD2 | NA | TGTGCCATCCGGGCAGCGGGGGACACAGATACGCAGTATTTT | CAIRAAGDTDTQYF
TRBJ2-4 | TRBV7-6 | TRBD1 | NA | TGTGGACCGGGACAGATTTCAGACATTCAGTACTTC | CGPGQISDIQYF
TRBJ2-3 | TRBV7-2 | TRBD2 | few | TGTGCCAGCAGCTTGGCCACGTTCGGGGCGGGAGGATCAATGGATACGCAGTATTTT | CASSLATFGAGGSMDTQYF
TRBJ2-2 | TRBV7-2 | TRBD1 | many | TGTGCCACCGCAGGGGGAGTTCGGGACACCGGGGAGCTGTTTTTT | CATAGGVRDTGELFF
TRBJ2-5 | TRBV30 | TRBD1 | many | TGTGCCTGGAGCGCTGACAGGGTTTCAGAGACCCAGTACTTC | CAWSADRVSETQYF
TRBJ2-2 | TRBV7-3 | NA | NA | TGTGCCAGCGGCTTTACCAGTACCGGGGAGCTGTTTTTT | CASGFTSTGELFF
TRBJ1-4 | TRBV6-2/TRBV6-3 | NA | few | TGTGCCAGCACGGGCGACCGGGCAGCAGTTAATGAAAAACTGTTTTTT | CASTGDRAAVNEKLFF
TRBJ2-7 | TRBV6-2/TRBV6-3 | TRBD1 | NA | TGTGCCAGCAGTTATCCCCTCGGACAGGAGGTCGCCTACGAGCAGTACTTC | CASSYPLGQEVAYEQYF
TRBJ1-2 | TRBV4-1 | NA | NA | TGCGCCAGCAGCCAAGATTTCCAGGGCTATGGCTACACCTTC | CASSQDFQGYGYTF
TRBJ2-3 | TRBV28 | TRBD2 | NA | TGTGCCAGCAACACTCTAGCGGGAGGGAAAGATACGCAGTATTTT | CASNTLAGGKDTQYF
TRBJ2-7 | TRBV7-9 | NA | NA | TGTGCCAGCAGCCCCGCCGGGTCCTCAAAAACCTACGAGCAGTACTTC | CASSPAGSSKTYEQYF
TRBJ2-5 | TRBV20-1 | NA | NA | TGCAGTGCTATACCCCTAGCTCTCCAAGAGACCCAGTACTTC | CSAIPLALQETQYF
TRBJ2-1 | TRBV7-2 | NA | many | TGTGCCAGCAGCTTCGGGGAGGCGGGTGAGCAGTTCTTC | CASSFGEAGEQFF
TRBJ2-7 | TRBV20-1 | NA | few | TGCAGTGCTCCCCGACTAGGGTCCTACGAGCAGTACTTC | CSAPRLGSYEQYF
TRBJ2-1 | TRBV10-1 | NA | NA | TGCGCCAGCAGCGCCTGGACGATAAGCGCCAATGAGCAGTTCTTC | CASSAWTISANEQFF
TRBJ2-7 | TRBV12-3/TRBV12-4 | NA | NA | TGTGCCAGCAGTTCCCGGGACTTTTACTCCTACGAGCAGTACTTC | CASSSRDFYSYEQYF
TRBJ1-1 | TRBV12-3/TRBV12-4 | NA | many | TGTGCCAGCAGTTTAAGTGAGAACACTGAAGCTTTCTTT | CASSLSENTEAFF
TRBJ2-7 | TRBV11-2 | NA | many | TGTGCCAGCAGCTTAAACAGCTACGAGCAGTACTTC | CASSLNSYEQYF
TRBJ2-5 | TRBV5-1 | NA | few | TGCGCCAGCAGCTTGGGACTCCGGGACGCGACCCAGTACTTC | CASSLGLRDATQYF
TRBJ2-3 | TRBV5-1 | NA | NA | TGCGCCAGCAGCACTACAGGGTCAGATACGCAGTATTTT | CASSTTGSDTQYF
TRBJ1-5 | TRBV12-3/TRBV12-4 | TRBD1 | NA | TGTGCCAGCAGGCTTTCTGGGACAGGGGCCCAGCCCCAGCATTTT | CASRLSGTGAQPQHF
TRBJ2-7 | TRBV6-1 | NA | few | TGTGCCAGCAGCCCAACCGGGCTAGGGGCGAGGGAGCAGTACTTC | CASSPTGLGAREQYF
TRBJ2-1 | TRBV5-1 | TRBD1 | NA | TGCGCCAGCAGCTCCCGGGACAGGGAGTACAATGAGCAGTTCTTC | CASSSRDREYNEQFF